Below are 10 T cell receptor beta chains sequenced from a single sample in a study of response to subunit inactivated influenza vaccine. MiXCR, applied by TCRdb to the RT-PCR reads, yields one record per CDR3 protein. Of 500,000 to 550,000 distinct CDR3 sequences detected, approximately 7.2% appear once; the ten largest clones hold roughly 14%. This material consisted of PBMCs from blood, taken less than 30 months after vaccination. The receptors here all came from a man in his fifties or sixties who received an inactivated influenza vaccine.

This clonotype has a count of ten or more. V is TRBV9 and J is TRBJ1-3; D gene uncertain. Germline V CDR1 and CDR2: SGDLS, YYNGEE. There are 15 residues in the CDR3. Trimming removed 0 bases from V and 4 bases from J, with 11 bases in between. The CDR3 spells CASSVGGQRGNTIYF. The DNA of the CDR3 is TGTGCCAGCAGCGTAGGCGGGCAAAGGGGAAACACCATATATTTT.

This clonotype occurred a few times. The rearrangement uses TRBV12-3 or TRBV12-4 and TRBJ2-3; 7 nucleotides agree with TRBD2. CDR3 size: 14 residues. With 5 bases clipped from V and 2 bases from J, the junction kept 4 bases outside the gene matches. The CDR3 protein is CASSKGTNTDTQYF. The CDR3 coding sequence is TGTGCCAGCAGTAAAGGGACTAACACAGATACGCAGTATTTT.

The V gene is TRBV4-2, the J gene TRBJ1-1, with D unclear. V shed 1 base and J shed 0 bases, with 9 bases lying between them. The V gene's germline CDR1 is LGHNA and CDR2 YNFKEQ. CDR3 length: 15 residues. The CDR3 nucleotides are TGTGCCAGCAGCCAAGTAAGGGTTTTGAACACTGAAGCTTTCTTT. This encodes CASSQVRVLNTEAFF.

The gene calls are TRBV2 and TRBJ2-5; D is perhaps TRBD1 (7 bases). This CDR3 comprises 16 residues. Germline CDR1 is SNHLY and CDR2 is FYNNEI. The V gene lost 3 bases and the J gene lost 5 bases, with 19 bases spanning the gap. This CDR3 is CASSDGGGGLGETQYF. The CDR3 coding sequence is TGTGCCAGCAGTGATGGAGGAGGGGGCCTGGGGGAGACCCAGTACTTC.

This rearrangement joins TRBV15 to TRBJ2-7, with 9 bases matching TRBD1. With 6 bases clipped from V and 4 bases from J, the junction kept 10 bases outside the gene matches. Germline CDR1 LNHNV, CDR2 YYDKDF (reference sequence). CDR3 length equals 15 residues. CDR3 DNA: TGTGCCACCAGGGAATCCGGGACAGGGTCGTACGAGCAGTACTTC. Translated, it gives CATRESGTGSYEQYF.

The rearrangement joins TRBV6-2 or TRBV6-3 to TRBJ1-6; no clear D gene. The germline CDR1 and CDR2 sequences are MNHEY and SVGEGT. The V gene lost 7 bases and the J gene lost 6 bases, with 22 bases spanning the gap. The CDR3 has 17 amino acids. CDR3 coding DNA: TGTGCCAGCACTACTTCCCGAGACGGATGGGGTAATTCACCCCTCCACTTT. Encoded protein: CASTTSRDGWGNSPLHF.

This clonotype was detected ten times or more. The chain couples TRBV18 to TRBJ2-7; D uncertain. V lost 3 bases and J 0 bases, leaving 12 bases between the germline ends. Germline V CDR1 and CDR2: KGHSH, LQKENI. The CDR3 length is 15 residues. The CDR3 sequence is CASSPAGRPSYEQYF. The CDR3 region has the DNA TGTGCCAGCTCACCGGCCGGCAGACCCTCCTACGAGCAGTACTTC. The full variable domain, completed using reference TRBV18 and TRBJ2-7, is NAGVMQNPRHLVRRRGQEARLRCSPMKGHSHVYWYRQLPEEGLKFMVYLQKENIIDESGMPKERFSAEFPKEGPSILRIQQVVRGDSAAYFCASSPAGRPSYEQYFGPGTRLTVT.

V and J are TRBV7-2 and TRBJ2-3, with a tentative D call TRBD2 (5 bases). The CDR3 consists of 16 residues. Germline V gene data show CDR1 as SGHTA and CDR2 as FQGNSA. Trimming took 1 base from V and 1 from J, leaving 12 bases between them. The CDR3 nucleotides read TGTGCCAGCAGCTTAGAGAAGGGAGTTGGCACAGATACGCAGTATTTT. It yields the protein CASSLEKGVGTDTQYF.

This chain uses TRBV7-2 with TRBJ2-6; possible D gene TRBD2, 5 bases. V was pared by 5 bases and J by 4 bases, with 15 bases between. The CDR3 loop spans 16 amino acids. Per the germline V gene, CDR1 is SGHTA and CDR2 is FQGNSA. CDR3 region: CASSPFGVTGANVLTF. CDR3 coding DNA: TGTGCCAGCAGCCCATTCGGGGTAACCGGGGCCAACGTCCTGACTTTC.

The rearrangement uses TRBV20-1 and TRBJ2-7; TRBD2 aligns across 8 bases. This CDR3 contains 13 residues. Germline V lookup: CDR1 DFQATT, CDR2 SNEGSKA (reference sequence). With 1 base clipped from V and 5 bases from J, the junction kept 4 bases outside the gene matches. DNA for the CDR3: TGCAGTGCTAGAGCGGGAGGGGGAAACGAGCAGTACTTC. Protein: CSARAGGGNEQYF.